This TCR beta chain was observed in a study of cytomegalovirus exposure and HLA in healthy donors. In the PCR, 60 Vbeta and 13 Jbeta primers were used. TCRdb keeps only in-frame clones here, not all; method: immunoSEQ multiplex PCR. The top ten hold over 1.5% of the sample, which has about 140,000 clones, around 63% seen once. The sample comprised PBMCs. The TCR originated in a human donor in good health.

As DNA, the CDR3 is TGTGCCAGCAGTTCCCGACAGGGCAACGGGGAGCTGTTTTTT. The encoded protein is CASSSRQGNGELFF. This chain links TRBV2 with TRBJ2-2; 7 bases match TRBD1. Germline V CDR1 and CDR2: SNHLY, FYNNEI. This CDR3 is 14 amino acids long. The J segment lost 7 bases and the V segment lost 5 bases, leaving 7 bases of the junction unmatched. The full variable domain, its missing parts supplied by reference TRBV2 and TRBJ2-2, is EPEVTQTPSHQVTQMGQEVILRCVPISNHLYFYWYRQILGQKVEFLVSFYNNEISEKSEIFDDQFSVERPDGSNFTLKIRSTKLEDSAMYFCASSSRQGNGELFFGEGSRLTVL.